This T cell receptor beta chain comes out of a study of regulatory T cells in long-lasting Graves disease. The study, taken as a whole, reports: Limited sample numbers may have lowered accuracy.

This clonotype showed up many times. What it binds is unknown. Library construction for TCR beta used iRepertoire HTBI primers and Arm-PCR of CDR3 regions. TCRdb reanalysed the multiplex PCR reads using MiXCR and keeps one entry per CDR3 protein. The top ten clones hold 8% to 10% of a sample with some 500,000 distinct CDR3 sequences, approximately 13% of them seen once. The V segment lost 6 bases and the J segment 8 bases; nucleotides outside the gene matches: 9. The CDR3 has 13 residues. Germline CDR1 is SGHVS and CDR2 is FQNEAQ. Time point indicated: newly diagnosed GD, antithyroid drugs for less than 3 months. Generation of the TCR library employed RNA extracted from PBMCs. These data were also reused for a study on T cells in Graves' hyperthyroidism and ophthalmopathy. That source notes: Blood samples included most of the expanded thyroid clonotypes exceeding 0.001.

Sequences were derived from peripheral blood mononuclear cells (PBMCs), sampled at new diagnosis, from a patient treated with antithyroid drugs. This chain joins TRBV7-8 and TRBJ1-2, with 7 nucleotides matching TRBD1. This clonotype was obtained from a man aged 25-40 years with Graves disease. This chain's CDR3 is CASRQGGAGGYTF. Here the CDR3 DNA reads TGTGCCAGCAGACAAGGGGGCGCGGGGGGCTACACCTTC.